Shown below are 8 T cell receptor beta chains from a single sample sequenced in a study of blood T cell repertoires in COVID-19. TCRdb's copy holds only in-frame clones and misses some; the assay was immunoSEQ multiplex PCR. The sample includes about 98,000 clones, roughly 86% of them seen just once. Sequencing used peripheral blood. These receptors originate from a man between 50 and 59 years old with acute or convalescent COVID-19.

V gene TRBV29-1 combines with J gene TRBJ1-1; TRBD1 is a possible D gene (5 bases). V was trimmed by 6 bases and J by 1 base, leaving 9 bases between them. Germline CDR1 SQVTM, CDR2 ANQGSEA. The CDR3 is made up of 12 amino acids. The CDR3 protein is CSVSDRNTEAFF. The DNA of the CDR3 is TGCAGCGTCAGCGACAGGAACACTGAAGCTTTCTTT.

The rearrangement links TRBV29-1 to TRBJ1-1; TRBD1 is a possible D gene (6 bases). Germline V gives CDR1 SQVTM, CDR2 ANQGSEA. Trimming took off 5 bases at V and 1 base at J, with 14 bases between the two ends. There are 14 residues in the CDR3. The CDR3 is CSVLYSRGNTEAFF. In DNA, the CDR3 is TGCAGCGTTCTATACTCCAGGGGGAACACTGAAGCTTTCTTT.

The chain joins TRBV2 to TRBJ2-3; tentatively, D is TRBD1 (5 bases). From germline, CDR1 is SNHLY and CDR2 FYNNEI. This CDR3 has 17 residues. With 6 bases removed from V and 2 bases from J, the gap between germline ends came to 21 bases. DNA for the CDR3: TGTGCCAGCAGACCCCCGCCGGGCCAGGGCAACACAGATACGCAGTATTTT. The encoded protein is CASRPPPGQGNTDTQYF. Full variable domain (outside the CDR3, taken from reference TRBV2 and TRBJ2-3): EPEVTQTPSHQVTQMGQEVILRCVPISNHLYFYWYRQILGQKVEFLVSFYNNEISEKSEIFDDQFSVERPDGSNFTLKIRSTKLEDSAMYFCASRPPPGQGNTDTQYFGPGTRLTVL.

This clone has just a few counts. CDR3 coding DNA: TGTGCCAGCTCACCCACGCCAGGGGACACTGAAGCTTTCTTT. Protein: CASSPTPGDTEAFF. The chain couples TRBV18 to TRBJ1-1, with D possibly matching TRBD1 (6 bases). Between the trimmed V and J ends, which lost 3 bases and 3 bases, there was a span of 11 bases. The CDR3 consists of 14 residues. In germline, CDR1 is KGHSH, CDR2 LQKENI.

This clone showed up just once. The chain combines TRBV18 with TRBJ2-1, with 11 bases aligning to TRBD2. Germline assignment: CDR1 KGHSH and CDR2 LQKENI. With V trimmed by 6 bases and J by 5 bases, 6 bases remained unmatched. The CDR3 is 15 residues long. In DNA form, the CDR3 reads TGTGCCAGCTCGCGAGGGACTAGCGGTAACAATGAGCAGTTCTTC. Protein: CASSRGTSGNNEQFF.

The CDR3 spells CASSLPGLADNEQFF. As DNA, the CDR3 is TGTGCCAGCAGCCTGCCGGGACTAGCGGACAATGAGCAGTTCTTC. The gene calls are TRBV7-9 and TRBJ2-1, with TRBD2 matching 11 bases. The CDR3 has 15 amino acids. J was trimmed by 5 bases and V by 5 bases; bases with no gene match: 5. The V gene's germline CDR1 is SEHNR and CDR2 FQNEAQ (reference sequence). Variable domain in full (rest from reference TRBV7-9 and TRBJ2-1): DTGVSQNPRHKITKRGQNVTFRCDPISEHNRLYWYRQTLGQGPEFLTYFQNEAQLEKSRLLSDRFSAERPKGSFSTLEIQRTEQGDSAMYLCASSLPGLADNEQFFGPGTRLTVL.

The CDR3 DNA reads as TGTGCCAGCAGCTTTACTAGCGGGAGTCGTGAGCAGTTCTTC. Protein product: CASSFTSGSREQFF. V usage is TRBV13 and J usage is TRBJ2-1; 11 bases map to TRBD2. The CDR3 contains 14 residues. Germline values: CDR1 PRHDT, CDR2 FYEKMQ (reference sequence). V lost 3 bases, J lost 9 bases, and 4 bases stayed unmatched.

The chain joins TRBV7-9 to TRBJ2-4; D unclear. This CDR3 spans 15 amino acids. V was trimmed by 5 bases and J by 1 base, leaving 12 bases between them. Germline V gene lookup returns CDR1 SEHNR and CDR2 FQNEAQ (reference sequence). Here the CDR3 DNA reads TGTGCCAGCAGCCCAAACGGCAGGGCCAAAAACATTCAGTACTTC. Amino acids: CASSPNGRAKNIQYF.